This T cell receptor (beta chain) was identified during a study of shared clonotypes between healthy human individuals. Background on the study: Each donor's CD8 memory used one plate, CD8 naive two, each CD4 subset three.

Notes on the study in general: Non-shared clonotypes showed lower generation probabilities than clonotypes common to all four donors.

Sequencing was performed with immunoSEQ multiplex PCR; in TCRdb, only in-frame clones are kept and a portion is missing. There are a few million clones in the sample; approximately 90% occur only once, and around 0.14% lies in the top ten. CDR1 and CDR2 (germline): LGHNT, FRNRAP. The CDR3 is 15 residues long. V was clipped by 5 bases and J by 9 bases; unmatched bases: 9. The study drew its donors from healthy HIV-negative adults without recent acute infections or vaccinations. With respect to this clone: The antigen is undetermined.

The chain couples TRBV12-5 to TRBJ2-1, with 11 bases fitting TRBD2. The sample taken for sequencing was naive CD4+ T cells sorted from blood. Documented subset: CD45RA+ positively selected. This clonotype was sampled from a man aged 18 to 29 in good health. The DNA of the CDR3 is TGTGCTAGTGGTCTTAGCGGGGGGGCTCGGAGTGAGCAGTTCTTC. As protein: CASGLSGGARSEQFF.